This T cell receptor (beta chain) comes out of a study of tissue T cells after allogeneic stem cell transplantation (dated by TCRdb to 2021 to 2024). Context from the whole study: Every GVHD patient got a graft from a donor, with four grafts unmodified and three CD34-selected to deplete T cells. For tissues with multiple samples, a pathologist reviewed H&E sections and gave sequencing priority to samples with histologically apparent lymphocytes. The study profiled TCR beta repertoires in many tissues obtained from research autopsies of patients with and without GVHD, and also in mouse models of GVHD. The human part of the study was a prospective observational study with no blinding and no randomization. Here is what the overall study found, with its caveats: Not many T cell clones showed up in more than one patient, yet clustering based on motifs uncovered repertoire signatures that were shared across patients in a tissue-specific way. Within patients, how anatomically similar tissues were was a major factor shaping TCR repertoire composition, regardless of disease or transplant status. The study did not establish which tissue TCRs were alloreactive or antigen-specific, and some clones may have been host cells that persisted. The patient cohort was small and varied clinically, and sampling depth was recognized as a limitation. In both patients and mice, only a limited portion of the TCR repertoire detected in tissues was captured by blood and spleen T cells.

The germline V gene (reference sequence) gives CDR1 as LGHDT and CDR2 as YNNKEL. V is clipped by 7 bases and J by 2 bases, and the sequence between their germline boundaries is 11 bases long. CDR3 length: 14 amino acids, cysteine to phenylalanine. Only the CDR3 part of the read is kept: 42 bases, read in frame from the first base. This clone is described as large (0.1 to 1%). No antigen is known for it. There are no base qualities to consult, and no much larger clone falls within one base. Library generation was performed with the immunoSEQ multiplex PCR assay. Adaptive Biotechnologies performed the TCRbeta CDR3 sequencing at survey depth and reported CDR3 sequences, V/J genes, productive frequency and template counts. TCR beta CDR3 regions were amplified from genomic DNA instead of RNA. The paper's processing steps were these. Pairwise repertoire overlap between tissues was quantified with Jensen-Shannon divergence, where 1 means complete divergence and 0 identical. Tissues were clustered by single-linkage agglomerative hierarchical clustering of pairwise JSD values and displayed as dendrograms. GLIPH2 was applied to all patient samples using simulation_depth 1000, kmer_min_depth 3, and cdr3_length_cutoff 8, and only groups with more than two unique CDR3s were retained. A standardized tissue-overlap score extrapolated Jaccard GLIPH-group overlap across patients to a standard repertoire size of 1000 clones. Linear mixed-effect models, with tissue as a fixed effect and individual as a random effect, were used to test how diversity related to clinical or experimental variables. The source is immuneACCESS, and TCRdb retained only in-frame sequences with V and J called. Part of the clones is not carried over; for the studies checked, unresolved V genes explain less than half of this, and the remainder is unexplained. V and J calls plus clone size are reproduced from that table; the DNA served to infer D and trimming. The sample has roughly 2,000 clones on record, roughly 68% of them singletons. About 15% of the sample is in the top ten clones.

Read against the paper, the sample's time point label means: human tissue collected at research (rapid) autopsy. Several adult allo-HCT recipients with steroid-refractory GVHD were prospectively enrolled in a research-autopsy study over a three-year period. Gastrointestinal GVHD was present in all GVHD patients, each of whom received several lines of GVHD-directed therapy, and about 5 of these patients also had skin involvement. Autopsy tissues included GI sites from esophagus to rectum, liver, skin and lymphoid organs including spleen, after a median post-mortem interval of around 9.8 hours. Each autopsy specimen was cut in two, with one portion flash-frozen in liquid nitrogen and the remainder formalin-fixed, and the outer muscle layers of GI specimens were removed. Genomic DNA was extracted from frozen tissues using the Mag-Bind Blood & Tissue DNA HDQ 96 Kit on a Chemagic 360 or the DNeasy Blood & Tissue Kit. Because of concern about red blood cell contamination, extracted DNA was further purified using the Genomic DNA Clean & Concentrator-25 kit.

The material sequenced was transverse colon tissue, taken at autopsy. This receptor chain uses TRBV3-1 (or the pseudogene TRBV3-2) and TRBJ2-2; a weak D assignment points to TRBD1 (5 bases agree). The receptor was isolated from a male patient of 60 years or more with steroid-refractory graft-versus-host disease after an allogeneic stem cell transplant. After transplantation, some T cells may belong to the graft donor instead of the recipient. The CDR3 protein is CASTTGPNTGELFF. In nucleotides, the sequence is TGTGCCAGCACCACAGGACCCAACACCGGGGAGCTGTTTTTT.